This TCR beta chain originates from a study of OX40 agonist ivuxolimab in advanced cancers. The V gene's germline CDR1 is MNHNS and CDR2 SASEGT. The CDR3 extends over 13 amino acids. V was clipped by 6 bases and J by 10 bases, with 18 bases between them. Clones were read by immunoSEQ multiplex PCR, and TCRdb kept only the in-frame ones, dropping some. The sample has 80,000 to 95,000 clones; around 85% are singletons. The clonotype originates from an adult with an advanced solid tumor such as melanoma, head and neck, liver or kidney cancer. The input for sequencing was CD4+ or CD8+ T cells sorted from blood, taken in a trial of the OX40 agonist ivuxolimab. The J gene is TRBJ1-1, the V gene TRBV6-1, with a tentative D call TRBD1 (5 bases). The CDR3 spells CASRARLGDSAFF. CDR3 nucleotide sequence: TGTGCCAGCAGGGCAAGGTTGGGGGATTCAGCTTTCTTT.